Each of the 22 T cell receptor beta chains below was sequenced from the same sample in a study of blood T cell repertoires in COVID-19. Assay used: immunoSEQ multiplex PCR; TCRdb lists only in-frame clones, some missing. The sample carries hundreds of thousands of clones, about nine tenths recorded once. Material for sequencing was PBMCs or T cells enriched from blood (not recorded which). All receptors come from a woman aged 50 to 60 who had recovered from COVID-19.

V usage is TRBV28 and J usage is TRBJ1-1; D gene ambiguous. From germline, CDR1 is MDHEN and CDR2 SYDVKM. CDR3 length: 9 residues. V gave up 10 bases and J gave up 11 bases, with 11 bases separating them. For the CDR3, the DNA is TGTGCCACCCAGTTACCGGCTTTCTTT. This codes for CATQLPAFF.

CDR3 in DNA: TGTGCCAGCACCTATTCCTTGGGGCAGGCGAGCTCTGGGGCCAACGTCCTGACTTTC. Translating gives CASTYSLGQASSGANVLTF. This rearrangement joins TRBV27 to TRBJ2-6; D perhaps matches TRBD1 (5 bases). The V gene lost 7 bases and the J gene lost 0 bases, with 22 bases spanning the gap. The CDR3 contains 19 residues. Germline-derived CDR1 and CDR2 are MNHEY and SMNVEV (reference sequence).

The V gene is TRBV9, the J gene TRBJ1-5; D unclear. Per the germline V gene, CDR1 is SGDLS and CDR2 is YYNGEE. The CDR3 is 17 amino acids. Deletions cut 0 bases from V and 3 bases from J, with 16 bases between. The CDR3 loop reads CASSVGHRPSYNQPQHF. As DNA, the CDR3 is TGTGCCAGCAGCGTAGGACACCGACCTTCGTACAATCAGCCCCAGCATTTT.

The chain joins TRBV6-5 to TRBJ1-4; tentative D call: TRBD1 (6 bases). The CDR3 extends over 14 amino acids. Germline V lookup: CDR1 MNHEY, CDR2 SVGAGI. V lost 8 bases and J lost 3, with 13 bases in between. The CDR3, as DNA: TGTGCCAGCTCTGGGGGGGGCGCTAATGAAAAACTGTTTTTT. Translating gives CASSGGGANEKLFF.

On this clone itself: Compared with germline, one end of the junction differs, possibly owing to a read error. The V gene is TRBV28, the J gene TRBJ1-6, with 8 bases identical to TRBD1. CDR3 length: 14 amino acids. CDR1 and CDR2 (germline): MDHEN, SYDVKM. CDR3 in DNA: TGTGCTAGCAGACCGGGACAGGTTAATTCACCCCTCCACTTT. Its protein is CASRPGQVNSPLHF. Looking up the rest from reference TRBV28 and TRBJ1-6 gives the full variable domain: DVKVTQSSRYLVKRTGEKVFLECVQDMDHENMFWYRQDPGLGLRLIYFSYDVKMKEKGDIPEGYSVSREKKERFSLILESASTNQTSMYLCASRPGQVNSPLHFGNGTRLTVT.

The V gene is TRBV29-1, the J gene TRBJ1-5, with 8 positions matching TRBD1. V dropped 5 bases and J dropped 7; count of bases not matched to a gene: 13. The CDR3 loop spans 15 amino acids. Germline assignment: CDR1 SQVTM and CDR2 ANQGSEA. The CDR3 sequence: CSVTQSGTGRQPQHF. The CDR3 nucleotides read TGCAGCGTTACACAGTCCGGGACAGGAAGACAGCCCCAGCATTTT.

This chain connects TRBV11-1 to TRBJ2-1, with 8 bases fitting TRBD1. Losses at the gene ends were 5 bases for V and 7 bases for J; bases not matched to a gene: 13. CDR3 size: 16 residues. From germline, CDR1 is SGHAT and CDR2 FQDESV (reference sequence). The CDR3 loop reads CASSLRTGRRGNEQFF. The CDR3, as DNA: TGTGCCAGCAGCCTTCGGACAGGGAGAAGGGGGAATGAGCAGTTCTTC.

The chain couples TRBV25-1 to TRBJ1-3; weak D call: TRBD1 (6 bases). This CDR3 spans 14 amino acids. V was pared by 3 bases and J by 4 bases, with 10 bases between. Looked up from germline, CDR1 is MGHDK and CDR2 is SYGVNS. CDR3 region: CASSESGEGNTIYF. CDR3 in DNA: TGTGCCAGCAGTGAGTCAGGGGAAGGAAACACCATATATTTT.

This sequence joins TRBV7-2 and TRBJ1-2, with 7 bases lining up with TRBD1. Looked up from germline, CDR1 is SGHTA and CDR2 is FQGNSA. The CDR3 consists of 17 residues. Trimming took 5 bases from V and 3 from J; bases not matched to a gene: 15. The CDR3 coding sequence is TGTGCCAGCAGCATAGGGGGAAATAGGGACAGACACTATGGCTACACCTTC. It specifies CASSIGGNRDRHYGYTF.

The genes are TRBV28 and TRBJ2-3; perhaps TRBD2 as D (6 bases). Germline V gene sequence: CDR1 MDHEN, CDR2 SYDVKM. Trimming pared 5 bases from V and 10 bases from J, leaving 25 bases between. CDR3 length: 16 residues. The CDR3 DNA reads as TGTGCCAGCAGTCGTGAGGAGGGCCCCTTCAATGAACCGCAGTATTTT. Its protein product is CASSREEGPFNEPQYF.

The CDR3 sequence is CASSPAGQGLVYGYTF. In DNA form, the CDR3 reads TGCGCCAGCAGCCCCGCGGGACAGGGGCTAGTCTATGGCTACACCTTC. The rearrangement links TRBV5-1 to TRBJ1-2, with 10 positions matching TRBD1. Germline-derived CDR1 and CDR2 are SGHRS and YFSETQ. This CDR3 is 16 amino acids long. V gave up 4 bases and J gave up 4 bases; unmatched junction bases: 10.

Only one count was recorded for this clone. The genes are TRBV19 and TRBJ1-2, with 7 bases fitting TRBD1. V lost 4 bases and J lost 0; bases outside the gene matches: 8. CDR1 LNHDA and CDR2 SQIVND come from the germline V gene (reference sequence). CDR3 length equals 16 residues. The CDR3 nucleotides read TGTGCCAGTAGTACCCGTCCCGGGACAGCTAACTATGGCTACACCTTC. Its translation is CASSTRPGTANYGYTF.

This clone has more than one count but fewer than ten. V gene TRBV5-5 combines with J gene TRBJ1-5, with 7 bases aligning to TRBD1. The germline V gene has CDR1 SGHKS and CDR2 YYEKEE (reference sequence). V lost 0 bases and J lost 2; bases outside the gene matches: 2. This CDR3 contains 15 residues. The CDR3 DNA is TGTGCCAGCAGCTTGGAAGGACAGGGCAATCAGCCCCAGCATTTT. Encoded protein: CASSLEGQGNQPQHF.

This chain links TRBV6-5 with TRBJ1-1; a weak D match, TRBD1 (6 bases). Germline V gene sequence: CDR1 MNHEY, CDR2 SVGAGI. The V gene lost 0 bases and the J gene lost 7 bases, with 9 bases spanning the gap. The CDR3 is made up of 13 amino acids. The CDR3 DNA reads TGTGCCAGCAGTTACTCATCGGACAGTGAAGCTTTCTTT. It yields the protein CASSYSSDSEAFF.

The chain combines TRBV7-2 with TRBJ1-1, with D unclear. Trimming took 4 bases from V and 1 from J, leaving 10 bases between them. There are 14 residues in the CDR3. CDR1 is SGHTA, CDR2 FQGNSA, per germline. The CDR3 here is CASSSQRGNTEAFF. The CDR3 DNA sequence: TGTGCCAGCAGCTCACAACGGGGGAACACTGAAGCTTTCTTT.

This clone was recorded once. The CDR3 is CASSPTLAKNIQYF. The CDR3 DNA reads as TGTGCCAGCAGCCCGACACTAGCCAAAAACATTCAGTACTTC. The rearrangement links TRBV3-1 (or the pseudogene TRBV3-2) to TRBJ2-4; D remains ambiguous. Trimming removed 4 bases from V and 0 bases from J, with 7 bases in between. Germline CDR1 LGHDT, CDR2 YNNKEL (reference sequence). This CDR3 is built from 14 residues.

The chain uses TRBV15 and TRBJ2-1, with 7 nucleotides matching TRBD2. CDR3 length equals 16 residues. After removal of 1 base from V and 2 bases from J, the junction contained 5 bases not matched to a gene. The germline V gene encodes CDR1 LNHNV and CDR2 YYDKDF (reference sequence). The CDR3 DNA reads TGTGCCACCAGCAGAGCGCTAGCGGTCGCCTACAATGAGCAGTTCTTC. Translated: CATSRALAVAYNEQFF.

About this clone: Other DNA sequences in this specimen translate into the identical CDR3. The chain couples TRBV24-1 to TRBJ1-2; TRBD1 agrees at 11 bases. Germline V gene sequence: CDR1 KGHDR, CDR2 SFDVKD. This CDR3 is 15 amino acids long. J gave up 4 bases and V 4 bases, and 4 bases lay outside the gene matches. CDR3 nucleotide sequence: TGTGCCACCAGTGACCGCGGGACAGGGGGCTATGGCTACACCTTC. Protein product: CATSDRGTGGYGYTF.

This clone was detected only once. The V and J genes are TRBV6-5 and TRBJ1-5; D might be TRBD1 (5 bases). The CDR3 runs 13 residues. From germline, CDR1 is MNHEY and CDR2 SVGAGI. The CDR3 is CAEGFEDNQPQHF. CDR3 nucleotides: TGTGCGGAGGGGTTTGAGGACAATCAGCCCCAGCATTTT.

This chain joins TRBV4-2 and TRBJ1-6; 9 nucleotides align to TRBD1. Germline V gene data show CDR1 as LGHNA and CDR2 as YNFKEQ. V shed 4 bases, J shed 7 bases, and the junction held 5 bases outside the gene matches. This CDR3 region has 15 residues. In DNA, the CDR3 is TGTGCCAGCAGCCTGGGGGGACAGGGAAATTCACCCCTCCACTTT. This encodes CASSLGGQGNSPLHF.

The chain recombines TRBV4-3 with TRBJ1-2; TRBD1 matches 8 bases. The V segment lost 2 bases and the J segment 8 bases; nucleotides outside the gene matches: 7. This CDR3 has 14 amino acids. The germline V gene has CDR1 LGHNA and CDR2 YSLEER. CDR3 amino acids: CASSQPGDRPGYTF. The CDR3 region has the DNA TGCGCCAGCAGCCAACCGGGGGACAGGCCAGGCTACACCTTC.

This clone was counted once. J is TRBJ1-1 and V is TRBV7-3, with TRBD1 matching 7 bases. Germline V gives CDR1 SGHTA, CDR2 FQGTGA. The CDR3 extends over 14 amino acids. Unmatched junction bases numbered 5, after V lost 1 base and J lost 6 bases. CDR3 DNA sequence: TGTGCCAGCAGCTTAAGAGGGGGCAGGTCTGAAGCTTTCTTT. As protein: CASSLRGGRSEAFF.